This entry lists 14 T cell receptor beta chains sequenced from one sample in a study of CD8 T cells in ankylosing spondylitis (dated by TCRdb to 2015 to 2018). The library came from 5' RACE. TCRdb lists the instrument as Illumina HiSeq 2500. Through fastp at Q25 and MiXCR, TCRdb rebuilt clones from the public reads, retaining in-frame beta chains. Each entry is one CDR3 protein sequence, shown with its most common DNA and genes. The sample includes hundreds of thousands of distinct CDR3 sequences, with around 19% observed a single time. Jointly, the top ten make up roughly 8% of the sample. Sequencing was performed on blood, either unsorted or a sorted T cell fraction (not recorded which). These receptors came from a male donor with ankylosing spondylitis or in good health (not recorded which).

In its sample, this clonotype was seen many times. The chain combines TRBV29-1 with TRBJ2-1; D not resolved. With 7 bases removed from V and 4 bases from J, the gap between germline ends came to 8 bases. CDR1 and CDR2 from the germline V gene are SQVTM and ANQGSEA. The CDR3 has 11 amino acids. The CDR3 protein is CSAEVYNEQFF. CDR3 coding DNA: TGCAGCGCCGAGGTGTACAATGAGCAGTTCTTC.

This chain's CDR3 is CASSEGLAVYEQYV. CDR3 nucleotides: TGTGCCAGCAGCGAGGGACTAGCGGTCTACGAGCAGTACGTC. This chain links TRBV5-5 with TRBJ2-7; 11 nucleotides line up with TRBD2. The V gene's germline CDR1 is SGHKS and CDR2 YYEKEE (reference sequence). This CDR3 region has 14 residues. With 4 bases clipped from V and 3 bases from J, the junction kept 3 bases outside the gene matches.

Only one count was recorded for this clonotype. V and J are TRBV3-1 and TRBJ2-7; TRBD1 agrees at 8 bases. After removal of 4 bases from V and 0 bases from J, the junction contained 8 bases not matched to a gene. Germline V gene sequence: CDR1 LGHDT, CDR2 YNNKEL (reference sequence). The CDR3 runs 16 residues. The CDR3 is CASSPSPGTGSYEQYV. The CDR3 nucleotides are TGTGCCAGCAGCCCCTCCCCGGGGACAGGCTCCTACGAGCAGTACGTC.

This clonotype occurred a few times. The CDR3 coding sequence is TGCAGTGCTAGAGATACACAGGAGAAGACCACAGATACGCAGTATTTT. Translated, it gives CSARDTQEKTTDTQYF. The V gene is TRBV20-1, the J gene TRBJ2-3; a possible D gene is TRBD1 (5 bases). Germline values: CDR1 DFQATT, CDR2 SNEGSKA (reference sequence). V lost 0 bases to trimming and J lost 2 bases, with 15 bases between them. The CDR3 extends over 16 amino acids.

Only a few counts were recorded for this clonotype. The chain recombines TRBV20-1 with TRBJ2-7, with D tentatively TRBD1 (7 bases). CDR3 length: 14 residues. The germline V gene encodes CDR1 DFQATT and CDR2 SNEGSKA (reference sequence). The V end lost 3 bases, the J end lost 3 bases, and 15 bases lay between the germline ends. CDR3 sequence: CSASFPRGDYEQYV. DNA of the CDR3: TGCAGTGCTAGTTTTCCCAGGGGGGACTACGAGCAGTACGTC.

This chain joins TRBV6-1 and TRBJ2-2; D is uncertain. V lost 3 bases, J lost 7 bases, and 21 bases lay in between. In germline, CDR1 is MNHNS, CDR2 SASEGT. The CDR3 is 17 residues long. CDR3 coding DNA: TGTGCCAGCAGTGAGGATTGGGGTATAAGGATCGGCGGGGAGCTGTTTTTT. Translated: CASSEDWGIRIGGELFF.

This clonotype was seen a handful of times. The gene calls are TRBV2 and TRBJ2-5, with a tentative D call TRBD2 (5 bases). The V end lost 5 bases, the J end lost 2 bases, and 18 bases lay between the germline ends. The CDR3 has 16 amino acids. CDR1 and CDR2 from the germline V gene are SNHLY and FYNNEI. For the CDR3, the DNA is TGTGCCAGCAGTTCCGAAGTAGCGCTGGAACAAGAGACCCAGTACTTC. Residues: CASSSEVALEQETQYF.

This chain connects TRBV5-1 to TRBJ1-5, with D hard to call. Trimming took 0 bases from V and 2 from J, leaving 15 bases between them. CDR3 size: 17 residues. Germline V gene sequence: CDR1 SGHRS, CDR2 YFSETQ. The CDR3 DNA is TGCGCCAGCAGCTTGGGACCGCGAGACTATGGCAATCAGCCCCAGCATTTT. Encoded protein: CASSLGPRDYGNQPQHF.

This sequence joins TRBV5-1 and TRBJ1-4; no clear D gene. V was cut by 0 bases and J by 7 bases, with 13 bases left in between. The CDR3 length is 15 residues. Germline CDR1 is SGHRS and CDR2 is YFSETQ. CDR3 in amino acids: CASSLGGGRSEKLFF. In DNA form, the CDR3 reads TGCGCCAGCAGCTTGGGAGGTGGCAGGAGTGAAAAACTGTTTTTT.

This clonotype was counted many times. The genes are TRBV5-1 and TRBJ2-5; either TRBD1 or TRBD2 may fit D (5 bases each). CDR1 is SGHRS and CDR2 is YFSETQ in the germline V gene. Trimming removed 0 bases from V and 5 bases from J, with 8 bases in between. The CDR3 runs 13 residues. CDR3 in amino acids: CASSLGREETQYF. The DNA of the CDR3 is TGCGCCAGCAGCTTGGGCAGGGAGGAGACCCAGTACTTC.

This rearrangement joins TRBV5-1 to TRBJ2-3, with 9 bases aligning to TRBD1. The V and J ends lost 2 bases and 4 bases, in that order; junction bases with no gene match: 5. This CDR3 is built from 15 residues. From germline, CDR1 is SGHRS and CDR2 YFSETQ. This chain's CDR3 is CASSFGDREADTQYF. In DNA, the CDR3 is TGCGCCAGCAGCTTCGGGGACAGGGAAGCAGATACGCAGTATTTT.

This sequence joins TRBV24-1 and TRBJ2-3; tentative D call: TRBD2 (6 bases). The germline V gene has CDR1 KGHDR and CDR2 SFDVKD. Between the trimmed V and J ends, which lost 1 base and 5 bases, there was a span of 9 bases. The CDR3 runs 14 residues. CDR3 DNA: TGTGCCACCAGTGATTTTAGCGGAGTAGATACGCAGTATTTT. As protein: CATSDFSGVDTQYF.

This clonotype has just a few counts. The chain joins TRBV6-5 to TRBJ2-2; D ambiguous. The CDR3 totals 16 residues. Trimming removed 2 bases at V and 2 bases at J, with 12 bases between. The germline gives CDR1 MNHEY, CDR2 SVGAGI. DNA of the CDR3: TGTGCCAGCAGTTACGGCCAGCCACCCAACACCGGGGAGCTGTTTTTT. It encodes CASSYGQPPNTGELFF.

The chain carries TRBV12-3 or TRBV12-4 and TRBJ1-1; D remains ambiguous. The V end lost 1 base, the J end lost 1 base, and 7 bases lay between the germline ends. The CDR3 contains 14 residues. The CDR3 spells CASSLGLRNTEAFF. In DNA, the CDR3 is TGTGCCAGCAGTTTAGGGCTCCGGAACACTGAAGCTTTCTTT.